This is a list of T cell receptor beta chains from one sample in a study of blood T cell repertoires in COVID-19. Sequencing used immunoSEQ multiplex PCR; TCRdb keeps in-frame clones, though not all of them. The profile shows nearly 350,000 clones, over 70% of them singletons. Sequenced input: peripheral blood. Receptors originate from a man under 40 with active or convalescent COVID-19. Both conserved end residues are part of each CDR3. A D gene is named only where the DNA matches it firmly. Size is stated for part of the rows, as once, few or many counts, or as a class when the clone is expanded.

v_call	d_call	clone_size	j_call	cdr3_aa	cdr3_nt
TRBV18	NA	NA	TRBJ1-5	CASSATGDQPQHF	TGTGCCAGCTCAGCGACAGGAGATCAGCCCCAGCATTTT
TRBV6-6	TRBD2	NA	TRBJ2-1	CASSLTSGGGSYNEQFF	TGTGCCAGCAGTCTAACTAGCGGGGGTGGGTCCTACAATGAGCAGTTCTTC
TRBV12-5	TRBD2	NA	TRBJ2-3	CASGPGTSGRNTQYF	TGTGCTAGTGGTCCCGGGACTAGCGGGAGGAATACGCAGTATTTT
TRBV6-2/TRBV6-3	NA	NA	TRBJ1-5	CASSSGWNQPQHF	TGTGCCAGCAGTTCCGGTTGGAATCAGCCCCAGCATTTT
TRBV30	NA	NA	TRBJ1-2	CAWSQVLYGYTF	TGTGCCTGGAGTCAGGTTCTCTATGGCTACACCTTC
TRBV7-9	TRBD1	NA	TRBJ2-3	CASSIIAGGDTQYF	TGTGCCAGCAGCATAATAGCAGGGGGAGATACGCAGTATTTT
TRBV5-1	TRBD1	NA	TRBJ1-1	CASSFTGQGDTEAFF	TGCGCCAGCAGCTTTACGGGACAGGGAGACACTGAAGCTTTCTTT
TRBV11-2	TRBD2	NA	TRBJ2-1	CASSPDPGLDDEQFF	TGTGCCAGCAGCCCCGACCCGGGACTAGACGATGAGCAGTTCTTC
TRBV6-2/TRBV6-3	TRBD1	once	TRBJ2-3	CASSRDRYTDTQYF	TGTGCCAGCAGTAGGGACAGGTACACAGATACGCAGTATTTT
TRBV19	NA	NA	TRBJ2-5	CASSIVPGETQYF	TGTGCCAGTAGTATAGTCCCAGGGGAGACCCAGTACTTC
TRBV7-2	TRBD2	once	TRBJ2-5	CASSSGLAGLGETQYF	TGTGCCAGCAGCTCGGGACTAGCGGGGTTAGGGGAGACCCAGTACTTC
TRBV4-1	NA	NA	TRBJ1-1	CASSQDRNTEAFF	TGCGCCAGCAGCCAAGATAGAAATACTGAAGCTTTCTTT
TRBV9	NA	NA	TRBJ2-3	CASSLNRDLGPDTQYF	TGTGCCAGCAGCTTAAATCGGGATCTAGGACCAGATACGCAGTATTTT
TRBV10-3	TRBD1	NA	TRBJ2-1	CAIKSTGVYNEQFF	TGTGCCATCAAGAGCACAGGGGTCTACAATGAGCAGTTCTTC
TRBV10-3	NA	NA	TRBJ2-3	CATGRDPTADTQYF	TGTGCCACCGGACGGGATCCCACGGCCGATACGCAGTATTTT
TRBV7-9	TRBD1	few	TRBJ1-1	CASSLGQGLKAFF	TGTGCCAGCAGCTTAGGACAGGGACTGAAGGCTTTCTTT
TRBV4-1	TRBD1	NA	TRBJ1-5	CASSLRGNSNQPQHF	TGCGCCAGCAGCCTCAGGGGGAATAGCAATCAGCCCCAGCATTTT
TRBV30	NA	few	TRBJ1-2	CAWVRWGLGYGYTF	TGTGCCTGGGTACGGTGGGGCCTGGGCTATGGCTACACCTTC
TRBV6-2/TRBV6-3	NA	NA	TRBJ2-7	CASSSAGATYEQYF	TGTGCCAGCAGTTCAGCGGGCGCGACCTACGAGCAGTACTTC
TRBV7-8	NA	NA	TRBJ1-4	CASSFLSATNEKLFF	TGTGCCAGCAGCTTTCTCAGTGCAACTAATGAAAAACTGTTTTTT
TRBV21-1	NA	once	TRBJ1-2	CATTGGPNYGYTF	TGTGCCACGACAGGGGGCCCAAACTATGGCTACACCTTC
TRBV7-9	NA	NA	TRBJ2-5	CASSLGGQETQYF	TGTGCCAGCAGCTTGGGGGGCCAAGAGACCCAGTACTTC
TRBV27	NA	few	TRBJ2-3	CASSSGWGTDTQYF	TGTGCCAGCAGTTCGGGGTGGGGCACAGATACGCAGTATTTT
TRBV5-4	TRBD1	NA	TRBJ2-3	CASSGGQGTDTQYF	TGTGCCAGCAGCGGAGGACAGGGAACAGATACGCAGTATTTT
TRBV7-2	NA	NA	TRBJ1-1	CASSLVRQTEAFF	TGTGCCAGCAGCTTAGTCCGTCAGACTGAAGCTTTCTTT
TRBV6-5	NA	NA	TRBJ2-5	CATRWGVMETQYF	TGTGCCACCCGCTGGGGAGTCATGGAGACCCAGTACTTC
TRBV7-9	TRBD2	NA	TRBJ2-5	CASSLGLAEETQYF	TGTGCCAGCAGCTTGGGGCTAGCGGAAGAGACCCAGTACTTC
TRBV6-1	NA	NA	TRBJ1-5	CASSEGPGFSNQPQHF	TGTGCCAGCAGTGAGGGTCCAGGATTTAGCAATCAGCCCCAGCATTTT
TRBV7-2	TRBD1	once	TRBJ1-5	CASSFRGTGNQPQHF	TGTGCCAGCAGCTTTAGGGGGACAGGGAATCAGCCCCAGCATTTT
TRBV6-5	NA	NA	TRBJ2-5	CANVRTGETQYF	TGTGCCAACGTGAGAACCGGAGAGACCCAGTACTTC
TRBV19	NA	NA	TRBJ1-5	CASSPHFAAQHF	TGTGCCAGTAGTCCTCATTTCGCGGCCCAGCATTTT
TRBV28	TRBD2	NA	TRBJ2-6	CASLTPAGSSGANVLTF	TGTGCCAGCCTAACCCCAGCGGGAAGCTCTGGGGCCAACGTCCTGACTTTC
TRBV25-1	NA	few	TRBJ1-3	CASSEPGGSGNTIYF	TGTGCCAGCAGTGAGCCCGGGGGATCTGGAAACACCATATATTTT
TRBV27	TRBD1	NA	TRBJ1-6	CASSLYLPGTDNSPLHF	TGTGCCAGCAGTTTATATCTCCCCGGGACAGATAATTCACCCCTCCACTTT
TRBV5-4	TRBD2	NA	TRBJ2-3	CASSLILAGGTDTQYF	TGTGCCAGCAGCTTGATCCTAGCGGGGGGCACAGATACGCAGTATTTT
TRBV7-2	TRBD1	few	TRBJ1-3	CASSSTGESGNTIYF	TGTGCCAGCAGCTCGACAGGGGAGTCTGGAAACACCATATATTTT
TRBV5-1	NA	NA	TRBJ1-3	CASSLAGDGNTIYF	TGCGCCAGCAGCTTGGCGGGGGACGGAAACACCATATATTTT
TRBV28	NA	NA	TRBJ2-1	CASSPTGRSSYNEQFF	TGTGCCAGCAGCCCGACAGGGAGGAGCTCCTACAATGAGCAGTTCTTC
TRBV3-1/TRBV3-2	NA	once	TRBJ1-5	CASSQERGGSDDQPQHF	TGTGCCAGCAGCCAAGAACGGGGGGGGTCTGATGATCAGCCCCAGCATTTT